This TCR beta chain is from a study of early T cells in non-severe SARS-CoV-2 infection. Individually, cDNA molecules had unique molecular identifiers attached to them. A single record per CDR3 protein comes from TCRdb applying MiXCR to the 5' RACE reads. The sample has tens of thousands of distinct CDR3 sequences; approximately 10% are singletons. Germline CDR1 and CDR2: SGHTA and FQGNSA. V dropped 8 bases and J dropped 2 bases, with 21 bases sitting between them. CDR3 length: 16 amino acids. On this clonotype itself: A much larger clone differs from this one at a single base, so this may be a read error.

This chain links TRBV7-2 with TRBJ2-5; possible D gene TRBD1, 5 bases. The sequence was collected from an adult who was a healthcare worker with PCR-confirmed SARS-CoV-2 infection or an uninfected control (not recorded which). Sequenced: whole blood. CDR3 sequence reads: CASGSPRGFVQETQYF. The CDR3 DNA reads TGTGCCAGCGGCTCCCCTAGGGGATTCGTACAAGAGACCCAGTACTTC.